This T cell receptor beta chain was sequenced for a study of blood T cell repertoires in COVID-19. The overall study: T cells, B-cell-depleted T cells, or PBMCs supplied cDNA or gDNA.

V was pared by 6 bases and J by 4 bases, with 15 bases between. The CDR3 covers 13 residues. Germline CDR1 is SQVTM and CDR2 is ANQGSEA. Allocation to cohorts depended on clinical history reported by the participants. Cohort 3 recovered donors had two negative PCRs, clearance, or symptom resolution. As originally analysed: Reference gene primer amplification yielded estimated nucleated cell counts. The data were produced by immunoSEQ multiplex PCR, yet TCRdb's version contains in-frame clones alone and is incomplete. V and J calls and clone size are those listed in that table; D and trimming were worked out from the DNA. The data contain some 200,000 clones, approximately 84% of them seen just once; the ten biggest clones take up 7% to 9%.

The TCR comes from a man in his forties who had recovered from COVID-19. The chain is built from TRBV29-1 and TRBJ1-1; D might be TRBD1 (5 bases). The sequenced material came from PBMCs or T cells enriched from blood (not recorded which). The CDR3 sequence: CSVFRELGTEAFF. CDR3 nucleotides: TGCAGCGTCTTCAGGGAATTAGGCACTGAAGCTTTCTTT. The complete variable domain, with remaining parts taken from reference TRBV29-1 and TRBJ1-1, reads SAVISQKPSRDICQRGTSLTIQCQVDSQVTMMFWYRQQPGQSLTLIATANQGSEATYESGFVIDKFPISRPNLTFSTLTVSNMSPEDSSIYLCSVFRELGTEAFFGQGTRLTVV.